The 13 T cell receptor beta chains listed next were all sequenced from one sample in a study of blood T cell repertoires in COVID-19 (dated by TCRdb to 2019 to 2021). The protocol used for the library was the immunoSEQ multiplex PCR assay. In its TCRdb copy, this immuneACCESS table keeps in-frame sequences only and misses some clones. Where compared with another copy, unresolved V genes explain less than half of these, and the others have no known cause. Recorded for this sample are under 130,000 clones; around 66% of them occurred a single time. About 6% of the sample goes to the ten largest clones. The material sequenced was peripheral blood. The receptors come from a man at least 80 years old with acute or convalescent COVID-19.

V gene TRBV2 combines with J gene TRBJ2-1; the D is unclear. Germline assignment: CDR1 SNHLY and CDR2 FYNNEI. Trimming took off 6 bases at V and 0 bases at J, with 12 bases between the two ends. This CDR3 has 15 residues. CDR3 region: CASRGPGRSYNEQFF. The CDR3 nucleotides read TGTGCCAGCAGGGGCCCCGGCCGCTCCTACAATGAGCAGTTCTTC.

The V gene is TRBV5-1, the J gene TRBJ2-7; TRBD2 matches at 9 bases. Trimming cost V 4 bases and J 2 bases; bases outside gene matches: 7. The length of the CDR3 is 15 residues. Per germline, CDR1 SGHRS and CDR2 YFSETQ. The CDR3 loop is CASSPLASGTYEQYF. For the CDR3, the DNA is TGCGCCAGCAGCCCCTTGGCTAGCGGGACCTACGAGCAGTACTTC.

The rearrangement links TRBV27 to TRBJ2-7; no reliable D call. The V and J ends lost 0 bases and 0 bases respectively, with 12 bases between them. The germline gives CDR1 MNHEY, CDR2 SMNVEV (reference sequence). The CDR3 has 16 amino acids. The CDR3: CASSLSSASYSYEQYF. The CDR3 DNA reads TGTGCCAGCAGTTTATCGAGCGCGAGCTACTCCTACGAGCAGTACTTC.

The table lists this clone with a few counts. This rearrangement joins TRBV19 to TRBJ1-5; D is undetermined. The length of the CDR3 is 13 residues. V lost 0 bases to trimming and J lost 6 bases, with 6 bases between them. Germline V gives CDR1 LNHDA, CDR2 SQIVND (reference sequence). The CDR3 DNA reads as TGTGCCAGTAGTATAGACGCGGTTCAGCCCCAGCATTTT. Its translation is CASSIDAVQPQHF.

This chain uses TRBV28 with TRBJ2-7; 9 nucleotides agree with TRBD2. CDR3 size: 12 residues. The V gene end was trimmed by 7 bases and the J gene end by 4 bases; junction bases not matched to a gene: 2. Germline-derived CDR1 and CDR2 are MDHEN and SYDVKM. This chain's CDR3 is CASMAGGYEQYF. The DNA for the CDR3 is TGTGCCAGCATGGCGGGAGGGTACGAGCAGTACTTC.

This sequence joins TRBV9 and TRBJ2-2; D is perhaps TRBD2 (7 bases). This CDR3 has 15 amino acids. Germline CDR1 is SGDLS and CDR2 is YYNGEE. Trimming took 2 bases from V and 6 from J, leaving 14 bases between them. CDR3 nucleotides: TGTGCCAGCAGCGTGCAGGGGAGGGACCCCGGGGAGCTGTTTTTT. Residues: CASSVQGRDPGELFF.

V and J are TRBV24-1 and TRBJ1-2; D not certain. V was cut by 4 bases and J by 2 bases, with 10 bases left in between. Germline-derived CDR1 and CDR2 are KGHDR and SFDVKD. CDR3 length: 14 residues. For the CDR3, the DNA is TGTGCCACCAGTGACCCCGGGATAAACTATGGCTACACCTTC. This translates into CATSDPGINYGYTF.

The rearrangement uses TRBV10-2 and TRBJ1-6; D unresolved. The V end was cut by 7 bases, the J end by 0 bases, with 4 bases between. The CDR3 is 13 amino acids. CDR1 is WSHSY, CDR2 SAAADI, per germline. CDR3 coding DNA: TGCGCCAGCATGAGCTCCTATAATTCACCCCTCCACTTT. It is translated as CASMSSYNSPLHF.

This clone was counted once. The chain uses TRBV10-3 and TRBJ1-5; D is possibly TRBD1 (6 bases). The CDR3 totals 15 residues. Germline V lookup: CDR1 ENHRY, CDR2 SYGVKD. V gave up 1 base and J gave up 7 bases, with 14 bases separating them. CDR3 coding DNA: TGTGCCATCAGTGAGTACTCGACAGGAGGCCAGCCCCAGCATTTT. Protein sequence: CAISEYSTGGQPQHF.

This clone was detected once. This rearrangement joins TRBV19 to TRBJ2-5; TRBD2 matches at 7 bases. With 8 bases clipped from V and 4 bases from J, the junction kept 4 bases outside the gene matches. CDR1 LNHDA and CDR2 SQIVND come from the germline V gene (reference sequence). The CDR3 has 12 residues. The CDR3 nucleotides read TGTGCCAGTGGGGGGGTTCGAGAGACCCAGTACTTC. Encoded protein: CASGGVRETQYF.

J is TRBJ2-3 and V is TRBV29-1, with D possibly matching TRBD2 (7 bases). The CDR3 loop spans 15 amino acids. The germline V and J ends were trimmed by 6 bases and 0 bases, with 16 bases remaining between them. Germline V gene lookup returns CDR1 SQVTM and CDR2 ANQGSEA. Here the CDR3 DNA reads TGCAGCGTGACGGAGGGGGGGACTAGCACAGATACGCAGTATTTT. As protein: CSVTEGGTSTDTQYF.

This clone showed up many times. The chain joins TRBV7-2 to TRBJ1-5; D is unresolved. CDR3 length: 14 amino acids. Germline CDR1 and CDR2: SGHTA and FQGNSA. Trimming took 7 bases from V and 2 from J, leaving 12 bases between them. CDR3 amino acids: CASTVSSGNQPQHF. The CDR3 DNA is TGTGCCAGCACTGTTTCCAGCGGCAATCAGCCCCAGCATTTT.

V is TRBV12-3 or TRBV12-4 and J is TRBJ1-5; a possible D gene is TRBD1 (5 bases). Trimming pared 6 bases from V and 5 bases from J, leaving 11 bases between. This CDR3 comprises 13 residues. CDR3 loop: CASRQTEYQPQHF. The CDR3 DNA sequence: TGTGCCAGCAGGCAGACAGAATATCAGCCCCAGCATTTT.